Sequencing of this T cell receptor beta chain was carried out in a study of human T cells and chemical hapten exposure (dated by TCRdb to the early 2020s). Notes on the research overall: For sensitization, 2% DPC in acetone was applied to a roughly 2 cm by roughly 2 cm area of upper inner arm skin. Libraries were pooled for sequencing, and per-sample TCR yields varied mainly because of small differences in library volumes within the pool. This study followed changes in the peripheral blood TCR repertoire in vivo during primary and secondary sensitization of alopecia patients to the hapten diphenylcyclopropenone (DPC). Patch testing on the upper back used Finn chambers containing 0.01% DPC, with scoring done after 6 days according to International Contact Dermatitis Research Group standards. Weekly therapeutic DPC doses were additionally applied to the scalp of patients throughout the approximately 25-week study period. For TCR sequencing, blood came from twenty-nine alopecia patients at anywhere from one to four time points (pre-sensitization, 2, 6 and 24 weeks). The mostly female patient cohort included alopecia areata with under or over 50% scalp involvement, alopecia totalis and alopecia universalis. Patient blood was sampled pre-sensitization (week 0) and at 2, 6 and about 24 weeks after DPC sensitization.

The sample's time point label is to be understood as: pre-sensitization, week 0. The treatment or condition label of this sample denotes: therapeutic diphenylcyclopropenone sensitization with weekly scalp DPC. At every patch-test visit, the blood draw took place before the patch test was put on. To be eligible, patients had to be aged 18 to 70, diagnosed with alopecia and judged suitable for DPC therapy, while pregnant patients were excluded. Total RNA was extracted from unfractionated whole blood that had been collected in Tempus Blood RNA tubes. Receptor libraries were prepared by RACE. Sequencing was carried out with a NextSeq 500. During library preparation, unique molecular identifiers were attached to individual cDNA molecules so that TCRs could be counted quantitatively and reproducibly. Each blood RNA sample was used to sequence both TCR alpha and TCR beta chains. The study's processing was this. Samples had a median of approximately 93,000 TCRs, with a range from about 23,224 to 690,600. The Decombinator software suite was used to annotate the V, J and CDR3 of the TCR reads. For PS versus PT1 abundance plots, all samples were subsampled to the same number of TCRs (28,000). Expanded TCRs were defined as absent before sensitization and observed at least eight times at the 2-week time point. TCRdb took the public reads, trimmed them with fastp at Q25, ran MiXCR for clone calling and kept in-frame beta chains. When rows share a CDR3 protein, they turn into one entry using the most common DNA and genes. These V and J calls are TCRdb output, not the study's own analysis. The table for this sample lists a few hundred thousand distinct CDR3 sequences; about 5% of them were counted only once. The top ten clonotypes cover about 7.7% of the sample.

From the cysteine through the phenylalanine, the CDR3 covers 19 amino acids. The CDR3 DNA has 57 bases and is translated from base 1. Here is what the overall study found, with its caveats: Significantly more large CDR3 similarity clusters were formed by expanded TCRs than by pre-sensitization or healthy control sets, consistent with antigen-driven responses. Repeated subsampling changed both the strength of the expansion versus patch-test correlation and the threshold at which that correlation became significant. The number of PT1 expanded TCRs positively correlated with patch test score, significant at thresholds 8, 16 and 32 but not 4. Because every patient had alopecia, a presumed autoimmune disease, the patients' immune response might differ from that of healthy individuals. DPC sensitization did not change how many TCRs were above 1 in 1000 frequency, and no evidence was found of alterations in global repertoire structure.

This clonotype was picked up a small number of times. Its antigen remains undetermined. No base quality values were provided; no much bigger clone lies one nucleotide off. The TCR was taken from a woman between 18 and 30 years old with alopecia areata. Some clones in this sample may be carry-over from other donors' samples. The chain couples TRBV21-1 to TRBJ1-2; whether TRBD1, the table's D call, matches the DNA was not checked. TRBV21-1 is flagged as a pseudogene. The sample consisted of whole blood, taken in connection with sensitization to the hapten diphenylcyclopropenone (DPC). CDR3 protein: CASSKSPPDDARRQYGYTF. The DNA sequence is given as TGTGCCAGCAGCAAAAGCCCCCCAGATGATGCCCGGCGCCAATATGGCTACACCTTC.